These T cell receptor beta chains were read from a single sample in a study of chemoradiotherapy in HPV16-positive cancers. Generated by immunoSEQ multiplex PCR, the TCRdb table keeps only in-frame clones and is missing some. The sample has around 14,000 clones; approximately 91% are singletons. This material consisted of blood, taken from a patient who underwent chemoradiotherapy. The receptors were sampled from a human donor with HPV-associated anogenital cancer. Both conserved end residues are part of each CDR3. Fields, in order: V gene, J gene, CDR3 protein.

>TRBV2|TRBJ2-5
CASSENVWGWETQYF
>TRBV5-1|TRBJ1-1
CASSEGQNTEAFF
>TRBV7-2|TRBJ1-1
CASSFRGQNTEAFF
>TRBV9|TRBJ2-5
CASSVGASGGAGLYF
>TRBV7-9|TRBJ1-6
CASSTDRGLSPLHF
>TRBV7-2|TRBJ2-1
CASSLARTTYNEQFF
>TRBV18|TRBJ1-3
CASSPPGVLLSGNTIYF
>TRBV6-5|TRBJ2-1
CASSYKGNEQFF
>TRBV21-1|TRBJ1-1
CASSKPTENTEAFF
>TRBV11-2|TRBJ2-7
CASSLSGELSYEQYF
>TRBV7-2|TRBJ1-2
CASRRDYGYTF
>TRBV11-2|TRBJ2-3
CASSFGTGTDTQYF
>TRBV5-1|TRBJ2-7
CASSWGGYGEGGYEQYF
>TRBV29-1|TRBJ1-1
CSVDTVTEAFF
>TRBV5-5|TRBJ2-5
CASSFSSVTTLAGVGETQYF
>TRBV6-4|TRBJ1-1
CASSEGSNTEAFF
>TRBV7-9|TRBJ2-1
CASSSRLGGTYNEQFF
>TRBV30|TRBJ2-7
CAWGQGVYEQYF
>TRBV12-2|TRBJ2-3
CASRFRQGFPTDTQYF
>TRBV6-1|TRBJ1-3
CASSELGGDTIYF
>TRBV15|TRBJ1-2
CATTKDRNYGYTF
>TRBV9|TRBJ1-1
CASSRGRGLNTEAFF
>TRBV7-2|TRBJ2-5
CASSLMGRASGDQETQYF
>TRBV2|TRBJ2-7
CASSEQGASSYEQYF
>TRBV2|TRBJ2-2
CASSELAASGELFF
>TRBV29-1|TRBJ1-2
CSVEARNNGYTF
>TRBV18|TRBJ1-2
CASSPTREPYGYTF
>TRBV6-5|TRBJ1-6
CASSYASPYNSPLHF
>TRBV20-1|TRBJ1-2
CSASLGNGYTF
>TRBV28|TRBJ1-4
CASSFGGEKLFF
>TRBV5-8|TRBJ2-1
CASTLDWWNEQFF
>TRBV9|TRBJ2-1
CASSVGRTGSYNEQFF
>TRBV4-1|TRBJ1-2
CASSTSTGGSGYTF
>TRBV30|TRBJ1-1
CAWIPRQEAFEAFF
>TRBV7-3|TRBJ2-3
CASSPATTSSTDTQYF
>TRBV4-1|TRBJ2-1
CASSPTGTGWRGVHFF
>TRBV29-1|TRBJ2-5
CSVDGVVAARGSQETQYF
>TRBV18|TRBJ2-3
CASCLGRDTQYF
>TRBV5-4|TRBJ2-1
CASSLGRQSSYNEQFF
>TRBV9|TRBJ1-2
CASSVGGGPSYTF
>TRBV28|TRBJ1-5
CASSRDSNQPQHF
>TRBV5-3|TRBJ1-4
CARSLRRADLNEKLFF
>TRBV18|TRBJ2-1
CASSPPNSLAGGLWEQFF
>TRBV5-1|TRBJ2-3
CASKPSTDTQYF
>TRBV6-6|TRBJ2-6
CASSVGDGANVLTF
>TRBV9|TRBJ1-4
CASSVAQDRGGEKLFF
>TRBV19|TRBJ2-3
CASSSGGASTDTQYF
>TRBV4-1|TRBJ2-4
CASSTPGDIQYF